The rows below give T cell receptor beta chains drawn from one sample of a study of blood T cell repertoires in COVID-19. Here immunoSEQ multiplex PCR was the method, and the copy in TCRdb shows in-frame clones only, minus some. Of around 220,000 clones in the sample, about 86% were seen once. Sequenced input: peripheral blood. These TCRs come from a woman aged 45-60 years with acute or convalescent COVID-19. CDR3s leave out the opening cysteine and the closing phenylalanine or tryptophan. Each record gives: J gene, V gene, CDR3 protein.

>TRBJ2-3|TRBV10-3
AIKRGALTDTQY
>TRBJ2-5|TRBV11-3
ASSRGQGYQETQY
>TRBJ2-3|TRBV7-9
ASSLDPEGDTQY
>TRBJ1-2|TRBV19
ASSPVGANYGYT
>TRBJ1-2|TRBV19
ASSIGQGLNYGYT
>TRBJ2-4|TRBV15
ATSRGTSGSNIQY
>TRBJ2-7|TRBV5-1
ASSPGHYYEQY
>TRBJ2-7|TRBV18
ASSPSTGGVSGEQY
>TRBJ2-3|TRBV4-3
ASSQDLEDTQY
>TRBJ2-7|TRBV5-4
ASSFPGLAGDKQY
>TRBJ2-1|TRBV6-4
ASSPTSGGYEQF
>TRBJ1-2|TRBV2
ASSEGQRNGYT
>TRBJ2-5|TRBV5-5
ASSADRGSYQETQY
>TRBJ1-6|TRBV3-1/TRBV3-2
ASSPGTNNSPLH
>TRBJ2-3|TRBV7-2
ASSLVAGGSTDTQY
>TRBJ2-5|TRBV19
ASSLTSEETQY
>TRBJ2-4|TRBV24-1
ATSATGVDIQY
>TRBJ2-7|TRBV6-2/TRBV6-3
ASSYSGTGSEQY
>TRBJ2-7|TRBV19
ASQQGAGFYEQY
>TRBJ2-7|TRBV9
ASSVGQGQTYEQY
>TRBJ1-2|TRBV11-3
ASSLDPGVAGGYT
>TRBJ1-2|TRBV7-2
ASSLVGRGKDRYGYT
>TRBJ1-5|TRBV6-2/TRBV6-3
ASSYPSGQKATNQPQH
>TRBJ2-5|TRBV7-2
ASSFGGSGFQETQY
>TRBJ1-2|TRBV18
ASSPGPPGDYGYT
>TRBJ1-2|TRBV5-4
ASSSFDRGDYGYT
>TRBJ2-1|TRBV7-2
ASSPGTSGRGGEQF
>TRBJ1-2|TRBV9
ASSRSRRTDGYT
>TRBJ2-7|TRBV7-9
ASSLGGRNEQY
>TRBJ2-7|TRBV18
ASSPRGGDLSSYEQY
>TRBJ2-3|TRBV7-6
ASSSESDTQY
>TRBJ2-7|TRBV11-3
ASSSLLGEQY
>TRBJ1-1|TRBV5-6
ASSIQGSTEAF
>TRBJ1-1|TRBV11-1
ASSLAGGQTGF
>TRBJ1-2|TRBV7-8
ASSPRGAAYGYT
>TRBJ1-5|TRBV19
ASSNRGISQPQH
>TRBJ2-7|TRBV7-2
ASSFFAGPYEQY